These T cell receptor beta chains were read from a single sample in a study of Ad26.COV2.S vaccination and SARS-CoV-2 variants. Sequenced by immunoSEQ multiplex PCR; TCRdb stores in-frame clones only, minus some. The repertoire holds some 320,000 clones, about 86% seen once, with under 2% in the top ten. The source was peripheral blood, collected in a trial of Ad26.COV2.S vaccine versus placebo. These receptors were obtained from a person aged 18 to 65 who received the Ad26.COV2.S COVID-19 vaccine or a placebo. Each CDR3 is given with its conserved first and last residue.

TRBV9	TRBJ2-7	CASSEGTGHFYEQYF
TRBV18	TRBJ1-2	CASSPNTGQGAYGYTF
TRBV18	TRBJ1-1	CASSPTTGVGTEAFF
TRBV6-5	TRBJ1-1	CASSDSQYGNTEAFF
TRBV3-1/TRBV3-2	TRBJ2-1	CASSRRRGAWDEQFF
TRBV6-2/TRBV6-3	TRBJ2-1	CAISYPPGSEQFF
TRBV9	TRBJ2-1	CASSVGTGGYNEQFF
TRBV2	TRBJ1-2	CASNAPDGNYGYTF
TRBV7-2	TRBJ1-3	CASSLVGGGSGNTIYF
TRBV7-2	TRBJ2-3	CASSLGPDRRPDTQYF
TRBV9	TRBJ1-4	CASSVGGVGVYEKLFF
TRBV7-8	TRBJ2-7	CASSQVFYEQYF
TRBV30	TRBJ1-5	CAWSVHTGYQPQHF
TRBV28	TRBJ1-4	CASSLPAGTRNEKLFF
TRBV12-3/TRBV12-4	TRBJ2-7	CASSRLSYEQYF
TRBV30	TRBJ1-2	CACPGTGRGYGYTF
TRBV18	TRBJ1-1	CASSPPGGRNAEAFF
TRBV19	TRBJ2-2	CASAQGWLRTGELFF
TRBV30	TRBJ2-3	CAWSGTGGKGDTQYF
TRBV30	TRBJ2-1	CAWSAWTENYNEQFF
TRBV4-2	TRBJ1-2	CASSQGPGGLRGYTF
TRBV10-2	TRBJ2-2	CASSLTNTGELFF
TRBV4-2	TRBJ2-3	CASSPVDPSGGVDTQYF
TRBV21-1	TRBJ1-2	CASTSLADGNYGYTF
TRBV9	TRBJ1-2	CASSVITGYGYTF
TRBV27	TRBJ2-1	CASSLQGGVYNEQFF
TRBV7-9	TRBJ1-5	CASSLTSNQPQHF
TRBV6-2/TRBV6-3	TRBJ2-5	CASSYSLGSAGLPRETQYF
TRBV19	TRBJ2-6	CASVPGAGANVLTF
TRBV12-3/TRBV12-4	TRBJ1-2	CASSAYYGYTF
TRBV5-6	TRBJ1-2	CASSLAHPGPHYGYTF
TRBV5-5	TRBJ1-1	CASSLQGATEAFF
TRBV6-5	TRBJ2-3	CAARGIWQDTQYF
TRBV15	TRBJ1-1	CATSRDRGRVAFF
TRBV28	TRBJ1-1	CASSSTASGRAFF
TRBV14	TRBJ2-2	CASSRGTVLGGELFF
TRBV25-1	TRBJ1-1	CASSAQGPMNTEAFF
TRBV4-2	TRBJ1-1	CASSQDRIMNTEAFF
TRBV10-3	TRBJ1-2	CATGTAYINYGYTF
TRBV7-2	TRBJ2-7	CASSSGLASSEQYF
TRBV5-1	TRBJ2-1	CASSRGVTYNEQFF
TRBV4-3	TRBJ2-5	CASSQDWRLQETQYF
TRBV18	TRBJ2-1	CASSSPGLAGGHEQFF
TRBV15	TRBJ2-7	CATSIREGTANHYEQYF
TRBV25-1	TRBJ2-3	CASSAQGTDTQYF
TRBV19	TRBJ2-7	CASSIPGHGAYEQYF